The following is a TCR beta chain sequence with its context. This sample is part of a study of blood T cell repertoires in COVID-19. Turning to the study itself: Sites in the United States, Italy and Spain provided acute and convalescent COVID-19 samples. The analysed material was cDNA or gDNA that came from T cells, B-cell-depleted T cells, or PBMCs.

Per the original data handling: Estimates of nucleated cell counts were drawn from the amplification of reference gene primers. Clones were sequenced by immunoSEQ multiplex PCR, and TCRdb holds only the in-frame ones, with some missing. V and J calls and clone size follow that table, whereas D and trimming were derived from the DNA. The sample lists around 150,000 clones; 75% to 90% were seen once. Unmatched junction bases numbered 9, after V lost 3 bases and J lost 7 bases. In germline, CDR1 is SGHRS, CDR2 YFSETQ. The CDR3 has 15 amino acids. The source of this sequence is a woman aged 60-70 years with active COVID-19. The sequencing sample was made of peripheral blood. This chain links TRBV5-1 with TRBJ2-1; TRBD1 matches 8 bases. CDR3 loop: CASSSSGGGKNEQFF. Here the CDR3 DNA reads TGCGCCAGCAGCTCATCAGGGGGCGGAAAAAATGAGCAGTTCTTC.